This T cell receptor beta chain stems from a study of blood T cell repertoires in COVID-19. In its sample, this clone was seen a few times. Here immunoSEQ multiplex PCR was the method, and the copy in TCRdb shows in-frame clones only, minus some. Of hundreds of thousands of clones in the sample, roughly 85% are singletons; the top ten hold approximately 1.4%. This TCR was sampled from a woman in her twenties or thirties with active or convalescent COVID-19. Material for sequencing was peripheral blood.

The CDR3 spells CASSPGVSYNEQFF. CDR3 in DNA: TGCGCCAGCAGCCCAGGGGTGAGTTACAATGAGCAGTTCTTC. The chain joins TRBV5-1 to TRBJ2-1; perhaps TRBD1 as D (6 bases). This CDR3 region has 14 residues. Germline loops: CDR1 SGHRS, CDR2 YFSETQ. Deletions cut 4 bases from V and 4 bases from J, with 12 bases between.